The clone carrying this TCR beta chain was detected a few times. Its target is not known. This entry belongs to a study of identical twins. General study results and limits: Within cord blood, abundant beta clonotypes carried fewer insertions, but memory repertoires showed no such trend. Excess low generation probability was seen in twin-shared out-of-frame alpha sequences.

Each cDNA held unique molecular identifiers, and template switching gave it a universal primer site. One entry per CDR3 protein results from TCRdb running MiXCR on the 5' RACE reads. The profile shows 640,000 or so distinct CDR3 sequences, around 6.1% of them singletons. Deletions cut 5 bases from V and 7 bases from J, with 18 bases between. Germline V lookup: CDR1 MNHNS, CDR2 SASEGT. The CDR3 sequence is 15 residues long. V usage is TRBV6-1 and J usage is TRBJ1-5; tentative D call: TRBD1 (6 bases). The sequence was obtained from a man aged 18 to 29 in good health. Sequencing was done on a sample of naive T cells sorted from blood. The CDR3 loop reads CASSPYGGARQPQHF. The DNA of the CDR3 is TGTGCCAGCAGTCCTTATGGGGGGGCTCGGCAGCCCCAGCATTTT.